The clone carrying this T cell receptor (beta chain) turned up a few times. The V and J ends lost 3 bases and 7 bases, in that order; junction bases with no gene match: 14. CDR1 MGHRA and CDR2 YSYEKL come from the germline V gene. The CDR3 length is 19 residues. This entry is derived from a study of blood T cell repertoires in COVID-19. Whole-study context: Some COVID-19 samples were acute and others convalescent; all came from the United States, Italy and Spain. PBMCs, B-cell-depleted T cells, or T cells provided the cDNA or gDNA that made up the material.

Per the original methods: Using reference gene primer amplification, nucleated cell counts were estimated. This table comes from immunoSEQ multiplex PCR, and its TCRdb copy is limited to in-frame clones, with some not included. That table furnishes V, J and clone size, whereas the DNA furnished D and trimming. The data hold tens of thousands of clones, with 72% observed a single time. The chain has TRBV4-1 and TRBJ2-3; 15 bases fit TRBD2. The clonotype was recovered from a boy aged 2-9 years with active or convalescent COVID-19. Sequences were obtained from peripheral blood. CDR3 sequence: CASSHPGLAGGPGANTQYF. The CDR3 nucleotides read TGCGCCAGCAGCCACCCGGGACTAGCGGGGGGCCCGGGGGCTAATACGCAGTATTTT.